What follows are 18 T cell receptor beta chains derived from one specimen sequenced in a study of early T cells in non-severe SARS-CoV-2 infection. TCRdb re-called the 5' RACE reads through MiXCR, storing one row per CDR3 protein. This table holds about 83,000 distinct CDR3 sequences, approximately 13% found once. Material for sequencing was whole blood. Receptors were obtained from an adult who was a healthcare worker with PCR-confirmed SARS-CoV-2 infection or an uninfected control (not recorded which).

Points on this clonotype: One end of the junction fails to match germline, which may point to a read error. V is TRBV7-8 and J is TRBJ2-3; unclear D gene. The CDR3 totals 9 residues. Germline V lookup: CDR1 SGHVS, CDR2 FQNEAQ. The CDR3 protein is CASSPEDRF. The CDR3 DNA follows: TGTGCCAGCAGCCCCGAGGACCGGTTT.

This clonotype appeared a few times. V is TRBV27 and J is TRBJ1-5, with 12 bases fitting TRBD1. J gave up 6 bases and V 3 bases, and 3 bases lay outside the gene matches. The CDR3 contains 15 residues. The germline gives CDR1 MNHEY, CDR2 SMNVEV (reference sequence). CDR3 region: CASSLGTGGSQPQHF. CDR3 coding DNA: TGTGCCAGCAGTTTGGGGACAGGGGGCTCTCAGCCCCAGCATTTT.

The CDR3, as DNA: TGCGCCAGCAGCTTGGTTGCCAGAAGGTCAGATACGCAGTATTTT. This gives the protein CASSLVARRSDTQYF. The V call is TRBV5-1, the J call TRBJ2-3, with D uncertain. The CDR3 has 15 amino acids. In germline, CDR1 is SGHRS, CDR2 YFSETQ. Trimming shortened V by 0 bases and J by 4 bases, and 12 bases separated the two germline ends.

The V gene is TRBV29-1, the J gene TRBJ2-5, with 8 bases lining up with TRBD2. The CDR3 contains 13 residues. CDR1 is SQVTM, CDR2 ANQGSEA, per germline. Trimming at V came to 4 bases and at J to 3 bases, leaving 4 bases not matched to a gene. The CDR3 reads CSVVRSGEETQYF. As DNA, the CDR3 is TGCAGCGTTGTACGTAGCGGGGAAGAGACCCAGTACTTC.

V and J are TRBV5-6 and TRBJ1-1; 9 bases match TRBD1. Germline V gene sequence: CDR1 SGHDT, CDR2 YYEEEE. The V gene end was trimmed by 4 bases and the J gene end by 4 bases; junction bases not matched to a gene: 5. There are 14 residues in the CDR3. CDR3 protein: CASSRTGEGTEAFF. The CDR3 coding sequence is TGTGCCAGCAGCAGGACAGGGGAGGGCACTGAAGCTTTCTTT.

The chain has TRBV18 and TRBJ2-5; D uncertain. The CDR3 covers 13 residues. Trimming pared 8 bases from V and 2 bases from J, leaving 12 bases between. Per the germline V gene, CDR1 is KGHSH and CDR2 is LQKENI. CDR3 nucleotides: TGTGCCAGCACTTACTTGGCACAAGAGACCCAGTACTTC. Its protein is CASTYLAQETQYF.

The sample holds many counts of this clonotype. The gene calls are TRBV4-3 and TRBJ2-3; D is perhaps TRBD2 (5 bases). CDR1 LGHNA and CDR2 YSLEER come from the germline V gene. This CDR3 spans 15 amino acids. With 1 base removed from V and 0 bases from J, the gap between germline ends came to 8 bases. The CDR3 DNA follows: TGCGCCAGCAGCCAAGTCTGGAGGAGCACAGATACGCAGTATTTT. It yields the protein CASSQVWRSTDTQYF.

This clonotype occurred a few times. The gene calls are TRBV5-5 and TRBJ1-1; D call uncertain. Between the trimmed V and J ends, which lost 1 base and 2 bases, there was a span of 9 bases. The CDR3 extends over 14 amino acids. From germline, CDR1 is SGHKS and CDR2 YYEKEE (reference sequence). The CDR3 coding sequence is TGTGCCAGCAGCTTGTTGTTTCGCAACACTGAAGCTTTCTTT. It specifies CASSLLFRNTEAFF.

This clonotype was detected ten times or more. The V call is TRBV7-2, the J call TRBJ2-1; 8 bases line up with TRBD2. Germline trimming cut 3 bases from V and 2 bases from J; bases unmatched to any gene: 3. Per the germline V gene, CDR1 is SGHTA and CDR2 is FQGNSA. The length of the CDR3 is 15 residues. The CDR3 sequence is CASSFSGTTYNEQFF. The CDR3 nucleotides read TGTGCCAGCAGCTTTAGCGGGACGACCTACAATGAGCAGTTCTTC.

This clonotype was seen at least ten times. V is TRBV3-1 and J is TRBJ2-2; a possible D gene is TRBD2 (6 bases). The length of the CDR3 is 15 residues. Trimming stripped 2 bases from V and 2 bases from J, with 9 bases between. CDR1 is LGHDT and CDR2 is YNNKEL in the germline V gene (reference sequence). This chain's CDR3 is CASSQHGTNTGELFF. CDR3 bases: TGTGCCAGCAGCCAACATGGGACTAACACCGGGGAGCTGTTTTTT.

In this sample, this clonotype turned up a few times. For the CDR3, the DNA is TGTGCCAGCAGTTACCCCCCCCAGGGAAACACTGAAGCTTTCTTT. Its protein product is CASSYPPQGNTEAFF. The rearrangement joins TRBV6-6 to TRBJ1-1; possible D gene TRBD1, 5 bases. V was trimmed by 2 bases and J by 2 bases, leaving 12 bases between them. Germline values: CDR1 MNHNY, CDR2 SVGAGI (reference sequence). This CDR3 is 15 amino acids long.

The chain links TRBV6-2 or TRBV6-3 to TRBJ1-5, with TRBD1 as a possible D gene (5 bases). Looked up from germline, CDR1 is MNHEY and CDR2 is SVGEGT. V was trimmed by 5 bases and J by 0 bases, leaving 8 bases between them. The CDR3 totals 14 residues. The CDR3 DNA follows: TGTGCCAGCAGTCGGGGGTTTAGCAATCAGCCCCAGCATTTT. Protein: CASSRGFSNQPQHF.

The sample holds many counts of this clonotype. V and J are TRBV5-5 and TRBJ2-7, with D possibly being TRBD1 or TRBD2 (5 bases each). The V end lost 3 bases, the J end lost 0 bases, and 13 bases lay between the germline ends. This CDR3 is built from 15 residues. CDR1 and CDR2 (germline): SGHKS, YYEKEE (reference sequence). The CDR3 is CASSYRDHSSYEQYF. The CDR3 region has the DNA TGTGCCAGCAGCTACCGGGACCACAGCTCCTACGAGCAGTACTTC.

This clonotype turned up a few times. The chain employs TRBV5-6 and TRBJ2-2; D is undetermined. Trimming pared 0 bases from V and 7 bases from J, leaving 10 bases between. CDR1 SGHDT and CDR2 YYEEEE come from the germline V gene. This CDR3 comprises 14 residues. The CDR3 nucleotides are TGTGCCAGCAGCTTGGACGTGGGATTCGGGGAGCTGTTTTTT. Translation gives CASSLDVGFGELFF.

In its sample, this clonotype was seen a few times. This rearrangement joins TRBV20-1 to TRBJ1-5; maybe TRBD1 (6 bases). V lost 1 base, J lost 7 bases, and 17 bases lay in between. Germline CDR1 DFQATT, CDR2 SNEGSKA (reference sequence). The CDR3 contains 15 residues. The CDR3: CSARALTGATQPQHF. In nucleotides, the CDR3 is TGCAGTGCTAGAGCTTTAACGGGGGCAACACAGCCCCAGCATTTT.

This clonotype was observed many times. The V gene is TRBV7-9, the J gene TRBJ2-3; D ambiguous. Germline V gene data show CDR1 as SEHNR and CDR2 as FQNEAQ (reference sequence). V lost 7 bases to trimming and J lost 4 bases, with 6 bases between them. This CDR3 has 11 residues. The CDR3 DNA reads as TGTGCCAGCACCCGTTCAGATACGCAGTATTTT. Its translation: CASTRSDTQYF.

Concerning this clonotype itself: Being one base from a much bigger clone, this may be a read error. V and J are TRBV7-2 and TRBJ1-5; D is unresolved. CDR3 length equals 13 residues. V lost 1 base and J lost 6, with 7 bases in between. CDR1 SGHTA and CDR2 FQGNSA come from the germline V gene. CDR3 protein: CASSLGGSQPQHF. The CDR3, as DNA: TGTGCCAGCAGCTTAGGGGGAAGTCAGCCCCAGCATTTT.

The table lists this clonotype with a few counts. V usage is TRBV7-3 and J usage is TRBJ2-3; D possibly matches TRBD1 or TRBD2 (6 bases each). This CDR3 comprises 14 residues. Germline V CDR1 and CDR2: SGHTA, FQGTGA. Trimming removed 3 bases from V and 5 bases from J, with 12 bases in between. The chain's CDR3 is CASSFSRGGDTQYF. The CDR3 region has the DNA TGTGCCAGCAGCTTTTCCAGGGGAGGAGATACGCAGTATTTT.